This is a list of T cell receptor beta chains from one sample in a study of shared clonotypes between healthy human individuals. Sequencing was performed with immunoSEQ multiplex PCR; in TCRdb, only in-frame clones are kept and a portion is missing. The table shows about 980,000 clones, with less than 85% occurring only once. Sequencing was carried out using memory CD4+ T cells sorted from blood. The source is a man in his late teens or twenties in good health. The CDR3 runs from the conserved cysteine through the conserved F or W. The D gene is left open where the match is weak. Rows give clone size only sometimes, using once, few, many, or a class for an expanded clone.

>TRBJ1-4|TRBD1|TRBV6-1|NA
TGTGCCAGCAGCCCCGGACAGGGGAGGGAAAAACTGTTTTTT
CASSPGQGREKLFF
>TRBJ1-1|TRBD1|TRBV18|NA
TGTGCCAGCTCACCGAGACAGGGAGGGCTGAACACTGAAGCTTTCTTT
CASSPRQGGLNTEAFF
>TRBJ2-3|NA|TRBV10-1|NA
TGCGCCAGCAGTGTTCGGCAGGGTCCAGATACGCAGTATTTT
CASSVRQGPDTQYF
>TRBJ1-2|NA|TRBV11-2|once
TGTGCCAGCAGCCTATCGGGTAGGGGCTACACCTTC
CASSLSGRGYTF
>TRBJ2-2|TRBD2|TRBV9|NA
TGTGCCAGCAGCGGACCGGGACTAGCGGGAGTTGGGACCGGGGAGCTGTTTTTT
CASSGPGLAGVGTGELFF
>TRBJ2-3|NA|TRBV19|many
TGTGCCAGTAGGGGGACTGGTCGAGGCTCCCCAGATACGCAGTATTTT
CASRGTGRGSPDTQYF
>TRBJ1-5|TRBD1|TRBV9|NA
TGTGCCAGCAGCGCCCGACAGGGGGCGAGCAATCAGCCCCAGCATTTT
CASSARQGASNQPQHF
>TRBJ2-1|NA|TRBV4-3|NA
TGCGCCAGCAGCCAAGATAAGGTGCTCGGCGGGGAGCAGTTCTTC
CASSQDKVLGGEQFF
>TRBJ1-5|NA|TRBV30|few
TGTGCCTGGAGTGTACGGGCAAGCACTCAGCCCCAGCATTTT
CAWSVRASTQPQHF
>TRBJ2-2|TRBD1|TRBV6-1|NA
TGTGCCAGCACAGGGACAGAGTCCACCGGGGAGCTGTTTTTT
CASTGTESTGELFF
>TRBJ1-1|NA|TRBV11-3|once
TGTGCCAGCAGCTCTAACGTAGGGGACACTGAAGCTTTCTTT
CASSSNVGDTEAFF
>TRBJ2-7|TRBD1|TRBV19|NA
TGTGCCAGTAGTGGACAGGGGTACGAGCAGTACTTC
CASSGQGYEQYF
>TRBJ2-7|TRBD1|TRBV10-3|NA
TGTGCCATCAGTGAGTCGGGGACAGAATACGAGCAGTACTTC
CAISESGTEYEQYF
>TRBJ2-3|NA|TRBV14|NA
TGTGCCAGCAGCATACGACTTCCCGGGAGCCTCGGGACCGTGAATTTT
CASSIRLPGSLGTVNF
>TRBJ2-3|TRBD2|TRBV7-2|NA
TGTGCCAGCAGTTCCAATAGCGGGAGCGGAACAGATACGCAGTATTTT
CASSSNSGSGTDTQYF
>TRBJ2-5|NA|TRBV7-9|NA
TGTGCCAGCAGCTTGTACCAGAAAGAGACCCAGTACTTC
CASSLYQKETQYF
>TRBJ1-6|NA|TRBV6-5|NA
TGTGCCAGCAAGAAGGGGTTTGATTCACCCCTCCACTTT
CASKKGFDSPLHF
>TRBJ2-1|TRBD1|TRBV19|few
TGTGCCAGTCGGGACAGAACTATCTCCCATGAGCAGTTCTTC
CASRDRTISHEQFF
>TRBJ1-6|NA|TRBV25-1|NA
TGTGCCAGCAGTGAATCAGGGATTAATTCACCCCTCCACTTT
CASSESGINSPLHF
>TRBJ1-3|NA|TRBV28|NA
TGTGCCAGCAGTGCTAGAGGGATGAAAGGAAACACCATATATTTT
CASSARGMKGNTIYF
>TRBJ1-3|NA|TRBV30|NA
TGTGCCTGGGGGGACAGAAACACCATATATTTT
CAWGDRNTIYF
>TRBJ2-3|NA|TRBV28|once
TGTGCTACGAGAGATAGCGGCGCAGATACGCAGTATTTT
CATRDSGADTQYF
>TRBJ1-5|TRBD1|TRBV25-1|few
TGTGCCAGCAGTGAGACAGGGGGTAATCAGCCCCAGCATTTT
CASSETGGNQPQHF
>TRBJ2-3|NA|TRBV5-6|NA
TGTGCCAGCAGCTTGGTATCAGCTGTCCCAGATACGCAGTATTTT
CASSLVSAVPDTQYF
>TRBJ2-7|TRBD2|TRBV5-1|many
TGCGCCAGCAGCCTGGATGGGACTAGCGTCTACGAGCAGTACTTC
CASSLDGTSVYEQYF
>TRBJ2-1|NA|TRBV23-1|NA
TGCGCCAGCAGTCATTCCGGGACTCGTTTCGGAAAGCAGTTCTTC
CASSHSGTRFGKQFF
>TRBJ2-7|TRBD2|TRBV27|NA
TGTGCCAGCAGTTCTGTAGCGGGAGGGGACTACGAGCAGTACTTC
CASSSVAGGDYEQYF